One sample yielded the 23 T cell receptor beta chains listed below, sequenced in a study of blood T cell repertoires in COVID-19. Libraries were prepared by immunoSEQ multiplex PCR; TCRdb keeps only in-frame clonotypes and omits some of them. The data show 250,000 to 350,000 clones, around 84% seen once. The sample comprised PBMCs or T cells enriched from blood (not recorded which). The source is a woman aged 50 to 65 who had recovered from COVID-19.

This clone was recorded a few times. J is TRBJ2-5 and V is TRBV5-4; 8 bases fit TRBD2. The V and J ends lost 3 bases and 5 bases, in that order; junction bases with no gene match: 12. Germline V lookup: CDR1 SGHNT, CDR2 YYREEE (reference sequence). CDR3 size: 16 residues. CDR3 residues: CASSSGVRGRRETQYF. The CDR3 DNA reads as TGTGCCAGCAGCTCTGGCGTCCGCGGGAGGAGGGAGACCCAGTACTTC.

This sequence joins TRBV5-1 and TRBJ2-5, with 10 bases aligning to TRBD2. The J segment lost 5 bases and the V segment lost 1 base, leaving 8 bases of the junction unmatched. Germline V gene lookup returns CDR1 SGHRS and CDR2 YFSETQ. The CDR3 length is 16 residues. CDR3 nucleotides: TGCGCCAGCAGCTTGACTAGCGGGGTGACTGTCGAGACCCAGTACTTC. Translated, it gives CASSLTSGVTVETQYF.

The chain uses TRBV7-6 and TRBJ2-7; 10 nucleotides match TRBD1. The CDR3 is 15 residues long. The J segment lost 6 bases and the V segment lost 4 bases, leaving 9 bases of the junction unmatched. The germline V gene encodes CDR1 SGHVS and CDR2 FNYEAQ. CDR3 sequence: CASSSGQGLMSEQYF. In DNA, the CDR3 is TGTGCCAGCAGCTCGGGACAGGGGCTAATGAGCGAGCAGTACTTC.

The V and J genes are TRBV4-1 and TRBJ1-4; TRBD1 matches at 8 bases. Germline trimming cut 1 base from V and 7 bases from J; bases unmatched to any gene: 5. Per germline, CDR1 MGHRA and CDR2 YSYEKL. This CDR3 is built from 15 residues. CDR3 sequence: CASSQVGRGPEKLFF. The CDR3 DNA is TGCGCCAGCAGCCAAGTAGGCAGGGGGCCTGAAAAACTGTTTTTT.

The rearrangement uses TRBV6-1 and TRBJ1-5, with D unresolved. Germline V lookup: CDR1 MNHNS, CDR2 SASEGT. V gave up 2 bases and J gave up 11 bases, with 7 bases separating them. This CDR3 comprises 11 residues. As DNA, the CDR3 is TGTGCCAGCAGTGAACACATGGCCCAGCATTTT. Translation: CASSEHMAQHF.

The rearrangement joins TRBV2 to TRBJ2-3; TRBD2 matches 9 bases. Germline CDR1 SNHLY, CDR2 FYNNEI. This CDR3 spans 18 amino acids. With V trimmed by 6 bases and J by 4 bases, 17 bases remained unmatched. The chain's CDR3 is CASRNSIAGAHGADTQYF. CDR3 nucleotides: TGTGCCAGCAGAAATTCCATAGCGGGAGCCCATGGCGCAGATACGCAGTATTTT.

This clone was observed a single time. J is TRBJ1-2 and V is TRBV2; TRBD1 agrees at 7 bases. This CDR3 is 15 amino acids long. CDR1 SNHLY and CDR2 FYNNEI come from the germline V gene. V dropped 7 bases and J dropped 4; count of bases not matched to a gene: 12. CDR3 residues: CASILTRDRTYGYTF. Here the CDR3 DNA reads TGTGCCAGCATCCTGACCCGGGACAGAACCTATGGCTACACCTTC.

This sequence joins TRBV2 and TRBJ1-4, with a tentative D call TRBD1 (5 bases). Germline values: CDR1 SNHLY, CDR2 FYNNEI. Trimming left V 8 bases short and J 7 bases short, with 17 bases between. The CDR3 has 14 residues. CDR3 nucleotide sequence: TGTGCCAGCGAGCAGGGTTACGGTGGTGAAAAACTGTTTTTT. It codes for CASEQGYGGEKLFF.

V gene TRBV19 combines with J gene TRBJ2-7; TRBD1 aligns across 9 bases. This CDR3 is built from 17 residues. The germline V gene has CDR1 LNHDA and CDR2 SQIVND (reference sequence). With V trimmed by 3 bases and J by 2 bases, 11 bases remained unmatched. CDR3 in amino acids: CASSISAGTGIAYEQYF. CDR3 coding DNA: TGTGCCAGTAGTATTTCAGCCGGGACAGGGATAGCCTACGAGCAGTACTTC. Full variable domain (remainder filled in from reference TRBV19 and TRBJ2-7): DGGITQSPKYLFRKEGQNVTLSCEQNLNHDAMYWYRQDPGQGLRLIYYSQIVNDFQKGDIAEGYSVSREKKESFPLTVTSAQKNPTAFYLCASSISAGTGIAYEQYFGPGTRLTVT.

CDR3 nucleotide sequence: TGTGCCAGCAGCTTAGGTTTAGCGGGCGGGGGGTCCCAGAACATTCAGTACTTC. Encoded protein: CASSLGLAGGGSQNIQYF. The V gene is TRBV7-9, the J gene TRBJ2-4; 8 bases are shared with TRBD2. V lost 1 base to trimming and J lost 7 bases; unmatched junction nucleotides: 15. Germline V gives CDR1 SEHNR, CDR2 FQNEAQ (reference sequence). There are 18 residues in the CDR3.

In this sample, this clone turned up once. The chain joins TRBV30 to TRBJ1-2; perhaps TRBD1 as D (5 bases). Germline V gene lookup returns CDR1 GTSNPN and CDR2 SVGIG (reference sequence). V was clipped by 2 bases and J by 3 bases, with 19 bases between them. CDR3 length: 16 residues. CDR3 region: CAWSKGQPRAHYGYTF. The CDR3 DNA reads TGTGCCTGGAGTAAAGGACAACCCCGGGCCCACTATGGCTACACCTTC.

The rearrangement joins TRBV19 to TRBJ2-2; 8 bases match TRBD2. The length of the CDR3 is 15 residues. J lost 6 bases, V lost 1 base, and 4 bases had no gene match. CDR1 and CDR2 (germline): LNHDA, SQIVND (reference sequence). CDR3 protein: CASSIASGSAGELFF. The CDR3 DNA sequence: TGTGCCAGTAGTATAGCCAGCGGGAGTGCCGGGGAGCTGTTTTTT.

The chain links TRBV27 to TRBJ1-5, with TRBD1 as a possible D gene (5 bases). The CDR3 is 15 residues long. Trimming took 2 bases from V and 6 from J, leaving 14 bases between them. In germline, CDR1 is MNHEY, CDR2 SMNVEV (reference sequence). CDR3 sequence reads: CASSLGQGGIQPQHF. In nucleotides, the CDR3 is TGTGCCAGCAGTTTAGGGCAGGGTGGCATTCAGCCCCAGCATTTT.

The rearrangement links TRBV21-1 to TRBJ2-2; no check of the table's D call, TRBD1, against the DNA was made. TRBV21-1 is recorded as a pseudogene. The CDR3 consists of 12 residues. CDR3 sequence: CASSKQGWELFF. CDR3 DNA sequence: TGTGCCAGCAGCAAACAGGGGTGGGAGCTGTTTTTT.

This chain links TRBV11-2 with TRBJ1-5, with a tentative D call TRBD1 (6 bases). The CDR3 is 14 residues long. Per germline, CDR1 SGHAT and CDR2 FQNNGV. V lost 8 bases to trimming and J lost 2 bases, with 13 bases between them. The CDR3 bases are TGTGCCAGCTCCAGGGCAGGGGGCAATCAGCCCCAGCATTTT. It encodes CASSRAGGNQPQHF.

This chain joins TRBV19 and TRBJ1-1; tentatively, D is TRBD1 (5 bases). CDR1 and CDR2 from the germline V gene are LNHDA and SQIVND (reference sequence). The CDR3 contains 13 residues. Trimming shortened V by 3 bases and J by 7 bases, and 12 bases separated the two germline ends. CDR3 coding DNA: TGTGCCAGTAGTATCTGGGTAGGGGTTGAAGCTTTCTTT. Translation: CASSIWVGVEAFF.

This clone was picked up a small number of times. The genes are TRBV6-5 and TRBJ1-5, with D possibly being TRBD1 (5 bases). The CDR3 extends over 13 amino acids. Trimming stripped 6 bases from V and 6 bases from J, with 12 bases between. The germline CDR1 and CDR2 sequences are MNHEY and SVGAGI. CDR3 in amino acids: CASSQGNRQPQHF. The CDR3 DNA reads TGTGCCAGCAGCCAGGGTAACCGTCAGCCCCAGCATTTT.

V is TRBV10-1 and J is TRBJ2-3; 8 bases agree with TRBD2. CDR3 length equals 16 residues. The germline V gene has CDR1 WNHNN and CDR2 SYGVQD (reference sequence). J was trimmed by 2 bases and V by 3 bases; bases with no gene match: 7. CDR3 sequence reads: CASSDSSGGNTDTQYF. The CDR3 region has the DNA TGCGCCAGCAGTGACTCGAGCGGGGGTAACACAGATACGCAGTATTTT.

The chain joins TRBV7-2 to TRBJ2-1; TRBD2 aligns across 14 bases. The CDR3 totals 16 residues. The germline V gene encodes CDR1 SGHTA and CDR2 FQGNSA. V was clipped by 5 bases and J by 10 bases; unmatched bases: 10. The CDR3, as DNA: TGTGCCAGCAGCACAAGGACTAGCGGGAGGCTAGGGGAGCAGTTCTTC. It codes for CASSTRTSGRLGEQFF.

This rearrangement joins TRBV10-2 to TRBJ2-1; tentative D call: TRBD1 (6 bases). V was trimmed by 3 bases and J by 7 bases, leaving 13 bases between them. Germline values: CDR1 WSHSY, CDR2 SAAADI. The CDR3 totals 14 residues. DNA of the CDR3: TGCGCCAGCAGTGAAGTCGCAGGGGATAATGAGCAGTTCTTC. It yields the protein CASSEVAGDNEQFF.

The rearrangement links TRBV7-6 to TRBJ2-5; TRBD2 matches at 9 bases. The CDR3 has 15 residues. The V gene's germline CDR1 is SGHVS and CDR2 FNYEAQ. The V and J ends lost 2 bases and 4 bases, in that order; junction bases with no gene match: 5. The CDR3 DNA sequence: TGTGCCAGCAGCTTATGGACTAGCGCTACAGAGACCCAGTACTTC. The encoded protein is CASSLWTSATETQYF.

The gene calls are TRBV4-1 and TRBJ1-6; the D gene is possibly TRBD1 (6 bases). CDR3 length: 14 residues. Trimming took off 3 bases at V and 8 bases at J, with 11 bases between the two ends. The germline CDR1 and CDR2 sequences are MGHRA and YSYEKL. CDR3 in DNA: TGCGCCAGCAGCCAGTACAGGGCCTATTCACCCCTCCACTTT. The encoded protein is CASSQYRAYSPLHF.

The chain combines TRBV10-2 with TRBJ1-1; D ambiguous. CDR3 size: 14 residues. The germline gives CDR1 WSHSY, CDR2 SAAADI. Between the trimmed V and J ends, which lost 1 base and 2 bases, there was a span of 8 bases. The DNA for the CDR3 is TGCGCCAGCAGTGAGTGGGCAGCCAACACTGAAGCTTTCTTT. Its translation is CASSEWAANTEAFF.